This is a list of T cell receptor beta chains from one sample in a study of cytomegalovirus exposure and HLA in healthy donors. The table came from immunoSEQ multiplex PCR; TCRdb's copy has only in-frame clones and leaves some out. This sample has more than 75,000 clones; 75% to 85% occur once, and the top ten carry approximately 3.8%. The source material was PBMCs. Receptors were obtained from a woman aged 40 to 50 in good health and CMV-seronegative. Both conserved end residues are part of each CDR3. D genes are given only for firm matches. The size of a clone is reported for some rows only, either as once, few or many, or as a class for expanded clones.

TRBJ1-1,once,TRBV7-2,-,14,CASSLGGGGTEAFF,TGTGCCAGCAGCTTGGGAGGGGGTGGCACTGAAGCTTTCTTT
TRBJ2-1,-,TRBV30,-,13,CAWSVAGFREQFF,TGTGCCTGGAGTGTAGCAGGGTTTCGTGAGCAGTTCTTC
TRBJ1-3,-,TRBV7-9,TRBD1,15,CASSTGQGRGNTIYF,TGTGCCAGCAGCACCGGACAGGGTCGAGGAAACACCATATATTTT
TRBJ2-5,once,TRBV30,-,11,CAWSRGETQYF,TGTGCCTGGAGCCGGGGAGAGACCCAGTACTTC
TRBJ2-7,-,TRBV9,-,13,CASTGPGSYEQYF,TGTGCCAGCACCGGTCCAGGCTCCTACGAGCAGTACTTC
TRBJ2-2,-,TRBV4-2,-,16,CASSYLTGRVSGELFF,TGTGCCAGCAGTTACTTAACAGGGCGGGTTTCAGGGGAGCTGTTTTTT
TRBJ2-7,-,TRBV19,-,14,CASSQGGAGYEQYF,TGTGCCAGTAGTCAAGGGGGAGCCGGTTACGAGCAGTACTTC
TRBJ1-1,-,TRBV6-5,-,14,CASRFRTENTEAFF,TGTGCCAGCAGGTTCAGGACAGAGAACACTGAAGCTTTCTTT
TRBJ2-3,-,TRBV10-3,-,14,CAISLAKGADTQYF,TGTGCCATCAGTCTCGCAAAGGGAGCAGATACGCAGTATTTT
TRBJ1-1,-,TRBV6-5,TRBD1,12,CASKQGLAEAFF,TGTGCCAGCAAACAGGGGTTGGCTGAAGCTTTCTTT
TRBJ2-2,-,TRBV7-9,-,15,CASSFGRLNTGELFF,TGTGCCAGCAGCTTCGGGAGACTTAACACCGGGGAGCTGTTTTTT
TRBJ1-5,-,TRBV30,-,15,CAWSDHGIANQPQHF,TGTGCCTGGAGTGATCACGGAATAGCAAATCAGCCCCAGCATTTT
TRBJ1-2,-,TRBV11-2,-,14,CASSDSGSTYGYTF,TGTGCCAGCAGCGACTCGGGAAGTACATATGGCTACACCTTC
TRBJ2-7,-,TRBV7-2,-,15,CASSSPGHSTKGQYF,TGTGCCAGCAGCTCTCCGGGACATAGTACGAAGGGGCAGTACTTC
TRBJ2-5,-,TRBV6-5,TRBD1,14,CASSYGTARETQYF,TGTGCCAGCAGTTACGGGACAGCGCGGGAGACCCAGTACTTC
TRBJ1-6,-,TRBV9,-,15,CASSVGRGAQGPLHF,TGTGCCAGCAGCGTAGGTCGTGGGGCCCAGGGGCCCCTCCACTTT
TRBJ1-5,few,TRBV5-1,-,16,CASSLDGQYSNQPQHF,TGCGCCAGCAGCTTGGACGGACAGTATAGCAATCAGCCCCAGCATTTT
TRBJ1-4,-,TRBV4-1,-,16,CASSQEPGTSNEKLFF,TGCGCCAGCAGCCAAGAACCCGGGACAAGTAATGAAAAACTGTTTTTT
TRBJ2-7,-,TRBV2,TRBD2,15,CASTPGLAGYYEQYF,TGTGCCAGCACCCCTGGGCTAGCGGGGTACTACGAGCAGTACTTC
TRBJ2-5,once,TRBV14,-,15,CASSQEGRGVETQYF,TGTGCCAGCAGCCAAGAAGGGCGGGGAGTTGAGACCCAGTACTTC
TRBJ2-7,few,TRBV6-1,-,11,CASSEGAGWNF,TGTGCCAGCAGTGAAGGTGCGGGTTGGAACTTC
TRBJ1-2,-,TRBV7-3,TRBD1,14,CASSSQGGRDGYTF,TGTGCCAGCAGCTCCCAGGGGGGAAGGGATGGCTACACCTTC
TRBJ2-7,-,TRBV6-6,TRBD1,16,CASSYSGDRGSYEQYF,TGTGCCAGCAGTTACTCAGGGGACAGGGGGTCCTACGAGCAGTACTTC
TRBJ1-6,once,TRBV7-9,-,13,CASSTDSFSPLHF,TGTGCCAGCAGCACGGACTCCTTTTCACCCCTCCACTTT
TRBJ2-7,-,TRBV6-1,-,11,CASSAVYEQYF,TGTGCCAGCAGTGCCGTTTACGAGCAGTACTTC
TRBJ1-2,-,TRBV4-1,TRBD1,13,CASSPDRDRGYPF,TGCGCCAGCAGCCCCGACAGGGACCGGGGCTACCCCTTC
TRBJ1-2,-,TRBV7-8,-,14,CASSLGQAAYGYTF,TGTGCCAGCAGCTTAGGACAGGCGGCCTATGGCTACACCTTC
TRBJ1-6,-,TRBV4-1,TRBD1,16,CASSQGTGKGNSPLHF,TGCGCCAGCAGCCAAGGGACAGGGAAGGGTAATTCACCCCTCCACTTT
TRBJ1-2,-,TRBV28,-,14,CASSRVRGPYGYTF,TGTGCCAGCAGTAGAGTCAGGGGACCTTATGGCTACACCTTC
TRBJ2-5,-,TRBV7-9,TRBD2,17,CASSRGLAGGVEETQYF,TGTGCCAGCAGCCGTGGGCTAGCGGGGGGCGTGGAAGAGACCCAGTACTTC
TRBJ1-5,-,TRBV2,-,15,CASSADSYSNQPQHF,TGTGCCAGCAGTGCAGACAGCTATAGCAATCAGCCCCAGCATTTT
TRBJ1-5,-,TRBV30,-,14,CACEGQGALQPQHF,TGTGCCTGTGAGGGACAAGGAGCCCTTCAGCCCCAGCATTTT
TRBJ1-6,-,TRBV7-6,-,16,CASSLAVSAYNSPLHF,TGTGCCAGCAGCTTAGCGGTGTCAGCCTATAATTCACCCCTCCACTTT
TRBJ2-2,-,TRBV6-5,TRBD1,16,CASSYRETGDTGELFF,TGTGCCAGCAGTTACAGGGAGACAGGGGACACCGGGGAGCTGTTTTTT
TRBJ1-3,-,TRBV11-1,-,16,CASSLATAGVGNTIYF,TGTGCCAGCAGCTTAGCGACGGCAGGGGTCGGAAACACCATATATTTT
TRBJ2-3,-,TRBV11-3,TRBD1,15,CASSLTTGSTDTQYF,TGTGCCAGCAGCTTAACGACAGGGAGCACAGATACGCAGTATTTT
TRBJ2-7,-,TRBV30,-,15,CAWSGTGGHSYEQYF,TGTGCCTGGAGTGGTACCGGGGGTCACTCCTACGAGCAGTACTTC
TRBJ1-1,-,TRBV4-2,TRBD1,15,CASSPRDRAGTEAFF,TGTGCCAGCAGCCCCCGGGACAGGGCTGGCACTGAAGCTTTCTTT
TRBJ2-1,-,TRBV7-8,-,13,CASSRTDYNEQFF,TGTGCCAGCAGCCGGACAGATTACAATGAGCAGTTCTTC
TRBJ1-1,-,TRBV7-9,-,14,CASRVGQGNTEAFF,TGTGCCAGCAGGGTTGGGCAGGGAAACACTGAAGCTTTCTTT
TRBJ1-1,-,TRBV2,TRBD1,12,CASLQGVTEAFF,TGTGCCAGCCTACAGGGGGTCACTGAAGCTTTCTTT
TRBJ1-2,-,TRBV4-1,-,13,CASSQEARYGYTF,TGCGCCAGCAGCCAAGAGGCCCGATATGGCTACACCTTC
TRBJ2-2,-,TRBV18,TRBD2,18,CASSPRLAGGLNTGELFF,TGTGCCAGCTCACCTCGACTAGCGGGGGGACTTAACACCGGGGAGCTGTTTTTT
TRBJ1-2,-,TRBV19,-,12,CASSIQGGGYTF,TGTGCCAGTAGTATACAAGGGGGTGGCTACACCTTC
TRBJ2-7,-,TRBV28,TRBD1,15,CASRNPGQGKGEQYF,TGTGCCAGCAGAAATCCGGGACAGGGGAAAGGCGAGCAGTACTTC
TRBJ1-5,-,TRBV28,-,14,CASSTDRRNQPQHF,TGTGCCAGCAGCACAGACAGGCGCAATCAGCCCCAGCATTTT
TRBJ1-1,-,TRBV7-2,TRBD1,15,CASSEGQTMNTEAFF,TGTGCCAGCAGCGAGGGACAGACCATGAACACTGAAGCTTTCTTT
TRBJ2-5,-,TRBV7-2,TRBD2,17,CASSWGLAGLSGETQYF,TGTGCCAGCAGCTGGGGACTAGCGGGACTGAGTGGAGAGACCCAGTACTTC
TRBJ2-1,-,TRBV5-1,TRBD1,15,CASTLTGGSYNEQFF,TGCGCCAGCACCCTCACAGGGGGCTCCTACAATGAGCAGTTCTTC
TRBJ1-5,-,TRBV27,-,13,CASSLWPNQPQHF,TGTGCCAGCAGTTTATGGCCTAATCAGCCCCAGCATTTT
TRBJ1-4,-,TRBV4-3,TRBD1,16,CASSQVTGATNEKLFF,TGCGCCAGCAGCCAGGTGACAGGGGCAACTAATGAAAAACTGTTTTTT